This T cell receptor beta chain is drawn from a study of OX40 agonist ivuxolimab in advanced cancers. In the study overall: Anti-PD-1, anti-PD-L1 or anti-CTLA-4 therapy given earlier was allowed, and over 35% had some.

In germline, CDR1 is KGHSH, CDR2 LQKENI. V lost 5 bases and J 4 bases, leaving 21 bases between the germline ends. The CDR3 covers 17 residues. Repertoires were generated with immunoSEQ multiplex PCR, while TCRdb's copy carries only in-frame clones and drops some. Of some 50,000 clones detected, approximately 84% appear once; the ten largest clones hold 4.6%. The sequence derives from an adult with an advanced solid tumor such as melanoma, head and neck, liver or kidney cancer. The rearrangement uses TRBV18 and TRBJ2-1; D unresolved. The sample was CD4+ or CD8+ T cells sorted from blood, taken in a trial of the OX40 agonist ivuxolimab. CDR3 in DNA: TGTGCCAGCTCATCAAGGACGCCGACTCCAATTTACAATGAGCAGTTCTTC. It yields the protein CASSSRTPTPIYNEQFF.